This is a list of T cell receptor beta chains from one sample in a study of T cell responses to AZD1222 COVID-19 vaccine. The table came from immunoSEQ multiplex PCR; TCRdb's copy has only in-frame clones and leaves some out. The sample has 100,000 to 150,000 clones; 90% are singletons. The material was peripheral blood, obtained on day 0 of AZD1222 vaccination. Receptors originate from an adult in good health. CDR3s include the opening cysteine and the closing phenylalanine or tryptophan. A D gene is named only where the DNA matches it firmly. The size field is filled for only some rows; it gives once, few, many or a size class.

D gene | J gene | clone size | V gene | CDR3 DNA | CDR3 protein
NA | TRBJ2-5 | NA | TRBV23-1 | TGCGCCAGCAGTCAGAGGGACCGCGAACAAGAGACCCAGTACTTC | CASSQRDREQETQYF
NA | TRBJ1-5 | NA | TRBV28 | TGTGCCAGCAGTTTAGGTGCCGGGTCGGATCAGCCCCAGCATTTT | CASSLGAGSDQPQHF
NA | TRBJ2-1 | NA | TRBV5-1 | TGCGCCAGCAGGGGTTATGAGCAGTTCTTC | CASRGYEQFF
NA | TRBJ2-3 | NA | TRBV5-1 | TGCGCCAGCAGCCTCCCAGGGGCAGATACGCAGTATTTT | CASSLPGADTQYF
TRBD2 | TRBJ2-5 | NA | TRBV5-6 | TGTGCCAGCAGCTTGTTAGGTAGCGGGGTCGGGGAGACCCAGTACTTC | CASSLLGSGVGETQYF
NA | TRBJ1-5 | NA | TRBV27 | TGTGCCAGCAGTTTTTCAGGGTGGGATCAGCCCCAGCATTTT | CASSFSGWDQPQHF
NA | TRBJ1-2 | NA | TRBV2 | TGTGCCAGCAGTGAATACGGGCAGACCTATGGCTACACCTTC | CASSEYGQTYGYTF
TRBD1 | TRBJ2-2 | NA | TRBV11-3 | TGTGCCAGCAGCCCCCTACAGGGGCCCGGGGAGCTGTTTTTT | CASSPLQGPGELFF
NA | TRBJ2-5 | NA | TRBV18 | TGTGCCAGCTCCCCGCCCCAGGAGGAGACCCAGTACTTC | CASSPPQEETQYF
NA | TRBJ1-1 | NA | TRBV2 | TGTGCCAGCAGTGAGGGGGGGCACACTGAAGCTTTCTTT | CASSEGGHTEAFF
NA | TRBJ2-7 | NA | TRBV4-2 | TGTGCCAGCAGCCAAGGGAGGGAGGTCCACGAGCAGTACTTC | CASSQGREVHEQYF
NA | TRBJ1-4 | NA | TRBV6-5 | TGTGCCAGTCTGACGGGGAGTAATAATGATGAGAAACTGTTTTTT | CASLTGSNNDEKLFF
TRBD2 | TRBJ2-2 | NA | TRBV6-2/TRBV6-3 | TGTGCCAGCAGTTATCCCGGGGTAGCGGGGTCGACCGGGGAGCTGTTTTTT | CASSYPGVAGSTGELFF
NA | TRBJ2-3 | NA | TRBV30 | TGTGCCTGGGATGGCGCAGATACGCAGTATTTT | CAWDGADTQYF
NA | TRBJ2-3 | NA | TRBV12-3/TRBV12-4 | TGTGCCAGCGGGGTGGGCAGCACAGATACGCAGTATTTT | CASGVGSTDTQYF
TRBD1 | TRBJ2-2 | NA | TRBV9 | TGTGCCAGCAGCGGTCAGGGGGCAAAGGGTTGGGACACCGGGGAGCTGTTTTTT | CASSGQGAKGWDTGELFF
NA | TRBJ2-5 | NA | TRBV6-5 | TGTGCCAGCAGGGAGTGGCTCCAAGAGACCCAGTACTTC | CASREWLQETQYF
NA | TRBJ2-1 | NA | TRBV2 | TGTGCCAGCAGTGTTGAGGGTAGTGAGCAGTTCTTC | CASSVEGSEQFF
NA | TRBJ2-1 | NA | TRBV18 | TGTGCCAGCTCACCTACCCAGGTGAGCTCCTACAATGAGCAGTTCTTC | CASSPTQVSSYNEQFF
NA | TRBJ1-5 | NA | TRBV15 | TGTGCCACCAGCAGAGATTTAACAGGGTATCAGCCCCAGCATTTT | CATSRDLTGYQPQHF
NA | TRBJ1-1 | NA | TRBV19 | TGTGCCAGTAGTTATAGGTCTGGCACTGAAGCTTTCTTT | CASSYRSGTEAFF
NA | TRBJ2-5 | NA | TRBV7-2 | TGTGCCAGCAGCTCCCGGGGGCAAGAGACCCAGTACTTC | CASSSRGQETQYF
NA | TRBJ1-5 | NA | TRBV2 | TGTGCCAGCAGTGATCAGGCTGCGGATTTAGGGCAGCCCCAGCATTTT | CASSDQAADLGQPQHF
NA | TRBJ1-4 | NA | TRBV3-1/TRBV3-2 | TGTGCCAGCAGCCAAGAGGGGATCCGGGGAGTACGGGAAAAACTGTTTTTT | CASSQEGIRGVREKLFF
NA | TRBJ2-1 | NA | TRBV5-1 | TGCGCCAGCAGCTTGTTAGGGCCCAACAATGAGCAGTTCTTC | CASSLLGPNNEQFF
NA | TRBJ2-3 | NA | TRBV6-5 | TGTGCCAGCAGTCTTGACAGAACTAGCACAGATACGCAGTATTTT | CASSLDRTSTDTQYF
NA | TRBJ1-4 | NA | TRBV28 | TGTGCCAGCAGTCAAGGTGAAAAACTGTTTTTT | CASSQGEKLFF
NA | TRBJ1-6 | NA | TRBV3-1/TRBV3-2 | TGTGCCAGCAGCCTTTTGGCGGAAAATTCACCCCTCCACTTT | CASSLLAENSPLHF
NA | TRBJ1-6 | NA | TRBV5-1 | TGCGCCAGCAGCCCCCGGGGCCTTATAGCACCCCTCCACTTT | CASSPRGLIAPLHF
TRBD1 | TRBJ1-6 | NA | TRBV5-4 | TGTTTATTGGACGGGGGACAGTTTAATTCACCCCTCCACTTT | CLLDGGQFNSPLHF
NA | TRBJ2-2 | NA | TRBV5-5 | TGTGCCAGCGGCTCGTTAGAGGAGGGGCTTGTTGGCGGGGAGCTGTTTTTT | CASGSLEEGLVGGELFF
NA | TRBJ1-4 | NA | TRBV3-1/TRBV3-2 | TGTGCCAGCAGCCAAGATCTGACGTCCTCGGACGAAAAACTGTTTTTT | CASSQDLTSSDEKLFF
NA | TRBJ1-1 | NA | TRBV7-8 | TGTGCCAGCAGCCCAACCCCTGAAGCTTTCTTT | CASSPTPEAFF
NA | TRBJ1-5 | NA | TRBV21-1 | TGTGCCAGCGATACGTGGACAGAGAATCAGCCCCAGCATTTT | CASDTWTENQPQHF
NA | TRBJ1-6 | NA | TRBV4-3 | TGCGCCAGCGGCACTGGACTGAGGGTTAATTCACCCCTCCACTTT | CASGTGLRVNSPLHF
TRBD1 | TRBJ2-1 | NA | TRBV2 | TGTGCCAGCAGTCTAACCGGGACAGCCTACAATGAGCAGTTCTTC | CASSLTGTAYNEQFF
NA | TRBJ2-5 | NA | TRBV3-1/TRBV3-2 | TGTGCCAGCAGCCAAGATCCCACGTACAGGACCCAGTACTTC | CASSQDPTYRTQYF
NA | TRBJ1-2 | NA | TRBV9 | TGTGCCAGCAGCGTCACCGACAACTATGGCTACACCTTC | CASSVTDNYGYTF
NA | TRBJ1-2 | NA | TRBV6-5 | TGTGCCAGCAGCCCAGGAGGCGTTAGGGGCTACACCTTC | CASSPGGVRGYTF
NA | TRBJ2-2 | NA | TRBV5-1 | TGCGCCAGCGGCGCTGGACCGAACACCGGGGAGCTGTTTTTT | CASGAGPNTGELFF
TRBD1 | TRBJ1-2 | NA | TRBV3-1/TRBV3-2 | TGTGCCAGCAGCCGGGACAGGGAGGATGGCTACACCTTC | CASSRDREDGYTF
NA | TRBJ1-5 | NA | TRBV5-6 | TGTGCCAGCAGCTTGCCTGGTCAGCCCCAGCATTTT | CASSLPGQPQHF
NA | TRBJ1-5 | NA | TRBV12-3/TRBV12-4 | TGTGCCAGCAGTTTAAGGTATCAGCCCCAGCATTTT | CASSLRYQPQHF
TRBD1 | TRBJ1-1 | NA | TRBV19 | TGTGCCAGCCAATGGACAGGGGGCAGAGCTGAAGCTTTCTTT | CASQWTGGRAEAFF
NA | TRBJ1-2 | NA | TRBV6-1 | TGTGCCAGCAGTGAACTCGGTTTTACCTATGGCTACACCTTC | CASSELGFTYGYTF
NA | TRBJ1-1 | NA | TRBV2 | TGTGCCAGCTCTGCCCAGCTGAACACTGAAGCTTTCTTT | CASSAQLNTEAFF
NA | TRBJ2-7 | NA | TRBV24-1 | TGTGCCACCAGTGGAGGGTTATTTTCAAACGAGCAGTACTTC | CATSGGLFSNEQYF
NA | TRBJ2-5 | NA | TRBV6-2/TRBV6-3 | TGTGCCAGCAGTCTCAACCCGGACAGACAAGAGACCCAGTACTTC | CASSLNPDRQETQYF
NA | TRBJ2-1 | NA | TRBV10-2 | TGCGCCAGTCGAGAGGCGGGAAGGTACAATGAGCAGTTCTTC | CASREAGRYNEQFF
NA | TRBJ1-1 | NA | TRBV5-6 | TGTGCCAGCAGCAAGACACAATTCAGGGTCGAAGCTTTCTTT | CASSKTQFRVEAFF
NA | TRBJ1-5 | once | TRBV5-1 | TGCGCCAGCAGCTTATGGGGGGATAGCAATCAGCCCCAGCATTTT | CASSLWGDSNQPQHF
TRBD1 | TRBJ1-5 | NA | TRBV19 | TGTGCCAGTCACCGACAGGGGGCATGGAATCAGCCCCAGCATTTT | CASHRQGAWNQPQHF
TRBD1 | TRBJ1-5 | few | TRBV24-1 | TGTGCCACCAGTGTGGGGACAGGAGAGTGGAATCAGCCCCAGCATTTT | CATSVGTGEWNQPQHF